This TCR beta chain appears in the sequencing data of a study of PD-L1 blockade in urothelial cancer. Looking at the study overall: Patients started atezolizumab in the mid-2010s, 1,200 mg intravenously every 3 weeks. It was at 3 weeks (second dose) and 6 weeks after treatment start that blood was analyzed. Male sex and bladder-origin urothelial cancer characterized about 85% of the 29 patients.

Regarding time point: peripheral blood 6 weeks after treatment start. Germline lookup yields CDR1 SGHRS and CDR2 YFSETQ. This CDR3 contains 13 residues. The V end lost 0 bases, the J end lost 7 bases, and 7 bases lay between the germline ends. Every PCR was spiked with synthetic TCR analog templates. Profiling relied on immunoSEQ multiplex PCR, and the TCRdb table lists in-frame clones only, not all of them. The table lists 120,000 or so clones, roughly 86% of them singletons. The input for sequencing was PBMCs, taken around atezolizumab (anti-PD-L1) treatment. The rearrangement joins TRBV5-1 to TRBJ1-4, with D unresolved. The TCR originated in a man over 45 with urothelial cancer. CDR3 amino acids: CASSLGQFEKLFF. In nucleotides, the CDR3 is TGCGCCAGCAGCTTGGGTCAGTTTGAAAAACTGTTTTTT.